The T cell receptor (beta chain) under discussion was sequenced for a study of blood T cell repertoires in COVID-19. Overall study context: Sites in the United States, Italy and Spain provided acute and convalescent COVID-19 samples. T cells, B-cell-depleted T cells, or PBMCs provided the cDNA or gDNA that served as material.

In the authors' workflow: How many nucleated cells were present was estimated from reference gene primer amplification. Assay used: immunoSEQ multiplex PCR; TCRdb lists only in-frame clones, some missing. The V and J calls and clone size come from that table; D and trimming were worked out from the DNA. The sample yields about 69,000 clones, about four fifths seen once. V lost 3 bases, J lost 3 bases, and 20 bases lay in between. Germline V gene lookup returns CDR1 DFQATT and CDR2 SNEGSKA (reference sequence). The CDR3 loop spans 16 amino acids. The source material was peripheral blood. This TCR was recovered from a human donor in a cohort sampled during active COVID-19. The V and J genes are TRBV20-1 and TRBJ2-5; D perhaps matches TRBD2 (7 bases). CDR3 bases: TGCAGTGCTAGTGGGGGGCCTAGCGGAAGAGAAGAGACCCAGTACTTC. Translation: CSASGGPSGREETQYF.